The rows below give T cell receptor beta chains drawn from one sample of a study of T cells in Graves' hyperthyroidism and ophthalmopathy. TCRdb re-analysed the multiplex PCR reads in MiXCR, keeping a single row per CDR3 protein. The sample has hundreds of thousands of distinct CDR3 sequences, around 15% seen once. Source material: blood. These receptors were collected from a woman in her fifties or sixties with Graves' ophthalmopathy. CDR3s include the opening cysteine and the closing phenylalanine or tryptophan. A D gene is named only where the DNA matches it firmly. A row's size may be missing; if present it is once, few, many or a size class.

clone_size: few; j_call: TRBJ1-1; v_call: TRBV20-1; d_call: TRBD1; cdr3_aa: CSARGTVLLGNTEAFF; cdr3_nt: TGCAGTGCTAGGGGGACAGTTCTTTTGGGGAACACTGAAGCTTTCTTT
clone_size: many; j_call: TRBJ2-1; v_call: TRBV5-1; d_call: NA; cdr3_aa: CASSETYSSYNEQFF; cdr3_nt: TGCGCCAGCAGCGAGACATATAGCTCCTACAATGAGCAGTTCTTC
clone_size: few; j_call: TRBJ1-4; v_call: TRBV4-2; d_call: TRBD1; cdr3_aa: CASSTRTGDEKLFF; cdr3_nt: TGTGCCAGCAGCACCCGGACAGGGGATGAAAAACTGTTTTTT
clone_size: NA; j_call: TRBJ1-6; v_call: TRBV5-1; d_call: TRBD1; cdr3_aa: CASSLRTGGVSYNSPLHF; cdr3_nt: TGTGCCAGCAGCCTCCGGACAGGGGGCGTATCCTATAATTCACCCCTCCACTTT
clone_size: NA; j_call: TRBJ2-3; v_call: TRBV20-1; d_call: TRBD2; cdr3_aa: CSARPRTSRSTDTQYF; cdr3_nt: TGCAGTGCTAGACCGAGGACTAGCAGAAGCACAGATACACAGTATTTT
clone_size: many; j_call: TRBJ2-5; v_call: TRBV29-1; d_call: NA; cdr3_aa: CSVDRDKRQETQYF; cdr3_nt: TGCAGCGTGGACCGGGACAAACGGCAAGAGACCCAGTACTTC
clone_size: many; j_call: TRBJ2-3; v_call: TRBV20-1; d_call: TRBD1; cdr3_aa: CSGWTGTTDTQYF; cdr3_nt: TGCAGTGGCTGGACAGGGACGACAGATACGCAGTATTTT
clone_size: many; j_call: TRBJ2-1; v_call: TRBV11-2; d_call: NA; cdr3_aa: CASSFSAMFGNEQFF; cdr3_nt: TGTGCCAGCAGCTTTTCAGCAATGTTTGGCAATGAGCAGTTCTTC
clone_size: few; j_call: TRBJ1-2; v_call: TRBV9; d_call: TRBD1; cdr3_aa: CASSVAPGQGTGYTF; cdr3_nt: TGTGCCAGCAGCGTAGCCCCGGGACAGGGAACGGGCTACACCTTC
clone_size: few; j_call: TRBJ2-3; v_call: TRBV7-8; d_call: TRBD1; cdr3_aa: CASSLDRRDRDTQYF; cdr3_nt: TGTGCCAGCAGCTTGGATCGACGGGACAGAGATACGCAGTATTTT
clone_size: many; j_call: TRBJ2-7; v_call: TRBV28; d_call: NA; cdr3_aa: CASNPAGQGGYEQYF; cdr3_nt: TGTGCCAGCAACCCGGCCGGACAGGGAGGGTACGAGCAGTACTTC
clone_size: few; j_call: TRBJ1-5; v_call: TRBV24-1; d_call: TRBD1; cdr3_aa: CATSATTGDQPQHF; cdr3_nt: TGTGCCACCAGTGCCACCACAGGGGATCAGCCCCAGCATTTT
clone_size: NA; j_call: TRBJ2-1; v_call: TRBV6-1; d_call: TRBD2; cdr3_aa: CASSREDSPYNEQFF; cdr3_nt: TGTGCCAGCAGTCGGGAGGACTCGCCTTACAATGAGCAGTTCTTC
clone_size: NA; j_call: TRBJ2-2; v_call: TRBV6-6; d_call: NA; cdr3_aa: CASSYPRSGSGELFF; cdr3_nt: TGTGCCAGCAGTTACCCACGGTCTGGGTCCGGGGAGCTGTTTTTT
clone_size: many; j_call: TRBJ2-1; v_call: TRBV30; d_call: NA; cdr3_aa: CAWSEGLYNEQFF; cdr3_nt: TGTGCCTGGAGTGAGGGACTCTACAATGAGCAGTTCTTC
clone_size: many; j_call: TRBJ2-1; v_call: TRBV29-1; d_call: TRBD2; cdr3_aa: CSVERTSGINEQFF; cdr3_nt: TGCAGCGTTGAGAGGACTAGCGGGATTAATGAGCAGTTCTTC
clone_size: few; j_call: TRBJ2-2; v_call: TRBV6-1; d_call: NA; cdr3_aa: CASIKHSVSNTGELFF; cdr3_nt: TGTGCCAGCATTAAACACAGTGTATCGAACACCGGGGAGCTGTTTTTT
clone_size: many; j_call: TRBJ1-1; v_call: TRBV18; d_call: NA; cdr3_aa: CASSPPSLNTEAFF; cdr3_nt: TGTGCCAGCTCACCACCGAGCCTGAACACTGAAGCTTTCTTT
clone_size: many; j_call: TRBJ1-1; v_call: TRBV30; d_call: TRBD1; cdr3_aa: CAGDRGAFF; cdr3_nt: TGTGCCGGGGACAGGGGCGCTTTCTTT
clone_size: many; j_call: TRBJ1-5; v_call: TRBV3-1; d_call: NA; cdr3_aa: CASSHSWDIMSNQPQHF; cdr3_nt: TGTGCCAGCAGTCATTCCTGGGACATCATGAGCAATCAGCCCCAGCATTTT
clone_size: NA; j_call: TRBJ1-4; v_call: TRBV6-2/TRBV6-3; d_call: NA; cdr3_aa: CASTPRGDEKLFF; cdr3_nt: TGTGCCAGCACCCCGAGGGGAGACGAAAAACTGTTTTTT
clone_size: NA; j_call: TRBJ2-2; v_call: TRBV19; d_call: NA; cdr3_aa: CASSTDKNTGELFF; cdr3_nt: TGTGCCAGTAGTACGGACAAGAACACCGGGGAGCTGTTTTTT
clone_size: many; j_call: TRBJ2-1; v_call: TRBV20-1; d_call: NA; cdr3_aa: CSARHSVVHEQFF; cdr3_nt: TGCAGTGCTAGGCATTCCGTCGTCCATGAGCAGTTCTTC
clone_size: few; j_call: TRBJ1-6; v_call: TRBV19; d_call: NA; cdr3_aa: CASSITLGRSGNSPLHF; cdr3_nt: TGTGCCAGTAGTATAACTTTAGGGAGATCGGGAAATTCACCCCTCCACTTT
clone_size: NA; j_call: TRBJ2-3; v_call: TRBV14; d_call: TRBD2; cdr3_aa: CASSPIAGFGVDTQYF; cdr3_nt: TGTGCCAGCAGCCCCATAGCGGGATTTGGGGTGGATACGCAGTATTTT
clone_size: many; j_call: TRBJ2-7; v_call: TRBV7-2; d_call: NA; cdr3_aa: CASSLRIGEQYF; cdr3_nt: TGTGCCAGCAGCCTTCGAATTGGCGAGCAGTACTTC
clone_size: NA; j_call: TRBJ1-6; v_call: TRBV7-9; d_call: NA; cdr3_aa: CASSPQMGSPLHF; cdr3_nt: TGTGCCAGCAGCCCTCAAATGGGATCACCCCTCCACTTT
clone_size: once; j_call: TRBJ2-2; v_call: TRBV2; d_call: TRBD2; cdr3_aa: CASKSTSGSAGELFF; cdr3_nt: TGTGCCAGCAAAAGTACCAGCGGGAGTGCCGGGGAGCTGTTTTTT
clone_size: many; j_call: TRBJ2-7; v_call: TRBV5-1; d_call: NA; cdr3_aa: CASSTTTGNANLEQYF; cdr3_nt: TGCGCCAGCAGCACCACGACTGGTAACGCTAATTTAGAGCAGTACTTC
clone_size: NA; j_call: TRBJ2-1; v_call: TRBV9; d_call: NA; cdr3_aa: CASSVEGAGLISGDEQFF; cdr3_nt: TGTGCCAGCAGCGTAGAAGGGGCAGGCCTGATTTCGGGTGATGAGCAGTTCTTC
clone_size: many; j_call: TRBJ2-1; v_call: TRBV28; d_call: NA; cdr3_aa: CASRTARNSEQFF; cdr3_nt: TGTGCCAGCAGAACGGCCCGAAATTCTGAGCAGTTCTTC
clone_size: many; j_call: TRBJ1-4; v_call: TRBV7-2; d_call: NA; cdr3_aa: CASSLEVTTNEKLFF; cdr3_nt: TGTGCCAGCAGCTTAGAGGTGACAACTAATGAAAAACTGTTTTTT
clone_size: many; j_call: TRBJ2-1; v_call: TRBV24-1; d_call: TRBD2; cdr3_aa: CATSDSTLAGNYNEQFF; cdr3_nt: TGTGCCACCAGTGATTCTACACTAGCGGGGAACTACAATGAGCAGTTCTTC
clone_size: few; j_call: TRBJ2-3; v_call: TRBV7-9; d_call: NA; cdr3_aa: CASSTPISTDTQYF; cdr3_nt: TGTGCCAGCAGCACTCCGATTAGCACAGATACGCAGTATTTT
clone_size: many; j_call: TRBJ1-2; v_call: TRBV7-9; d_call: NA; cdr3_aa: CASSLQSANYGYTF; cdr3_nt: TGTGCCAGCAGCTTACAGTCAGCAAACTATGGCTACACCTTC
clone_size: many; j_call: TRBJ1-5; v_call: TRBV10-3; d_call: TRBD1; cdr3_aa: CAIRGTGEGQPQHF; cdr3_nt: TGTGCCATCAGAGGGACAGGAGAAGGTCAGCCCCAGCATTTT
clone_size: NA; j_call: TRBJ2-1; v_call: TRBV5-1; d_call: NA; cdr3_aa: CASSSRGGSGTQSSYNEQFF; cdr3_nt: TGCGCCAGCAGCTCAAGGGGGGGTAGCGGTACGCAAAGCTCCTACAATGAGCAGTTCTTC
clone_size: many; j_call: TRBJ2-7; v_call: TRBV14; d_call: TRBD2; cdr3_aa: CASSSGRWYEQYF; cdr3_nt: TGTGCCAGCAGTAGCGGGAGATGGTACGAGCAGTACTTC
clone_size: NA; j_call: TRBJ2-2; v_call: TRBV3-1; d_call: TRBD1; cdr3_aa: CASSHPDRVLTGELFF; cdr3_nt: TGTGCCAGCAGCCACCCGGACAGGGTTCTGACCGGGGAGCTGTTTTTT
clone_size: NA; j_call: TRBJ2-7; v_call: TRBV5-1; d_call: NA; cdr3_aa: CASRLGQNEQYF; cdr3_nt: TGCGCCAGCAGATTAGGGCAGAACGAGCAGTACTTC
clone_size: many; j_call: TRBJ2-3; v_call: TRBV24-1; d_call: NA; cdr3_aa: CATSPGTDTQYF; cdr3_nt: TGTGCCACCAGTCCAGGAACAGATACGCAGTATTTT
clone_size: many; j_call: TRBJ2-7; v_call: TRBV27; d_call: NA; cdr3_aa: CASSLTSVDGLYEQYF; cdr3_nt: TGTGCCAGCAGTTTAACTTCGGTGGACGGGCTCTACGAGCAGTACTTC
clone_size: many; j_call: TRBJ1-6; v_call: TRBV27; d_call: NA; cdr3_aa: CASSLEGLSSYNSPLHF; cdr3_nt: TGTGCCAGCAGTTTGGAAGGGTTGAGCTCCTATAATTCACCCCTCCACTTT
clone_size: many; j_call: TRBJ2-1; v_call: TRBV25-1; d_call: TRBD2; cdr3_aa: CASSDPTSGRFYNEQFF; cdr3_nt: TGTGCCAGCAGTGACCCGACTAGCGGGAGGTTTTACAATGAGCAGTTCTTC
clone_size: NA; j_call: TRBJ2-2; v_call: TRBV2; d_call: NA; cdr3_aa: CASGKQGSGELFF; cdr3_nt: TGTGCCAGCGGTAAACAGGGTTCCGGGGAGCTGTTTTTT
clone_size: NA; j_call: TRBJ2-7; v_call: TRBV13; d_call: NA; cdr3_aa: CASSLGVDYYEQYF; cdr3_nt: TGTGCCAGCAGCCTGGGCGTCGACTACTACGAGCAGTACTTC
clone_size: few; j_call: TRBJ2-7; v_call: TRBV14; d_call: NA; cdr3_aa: CASSQDIRSEQYF; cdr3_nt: TGTGCCAGCAGCCAAGATATTAGGTCCGAGCAGTACTTC
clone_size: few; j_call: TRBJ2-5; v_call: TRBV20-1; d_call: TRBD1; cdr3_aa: CSATTRNDREETQYF; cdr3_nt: TGCAGTGCTACTACTCGAAACGACAGGGAAGAGACCCAGTACTTC
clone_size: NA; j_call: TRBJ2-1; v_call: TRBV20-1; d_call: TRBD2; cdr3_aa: CSARASSGRIYNEQFF; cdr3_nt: TGCAGTGCTAGGGCTTCTAGCGGGAGAATCTACAATGAGCAGTTCTTC
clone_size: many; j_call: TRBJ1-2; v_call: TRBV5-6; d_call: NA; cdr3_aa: CASSLSTAYGYTF; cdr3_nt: TGTGCCAGCAGCCTATCGACAGCCTATGGCTACACCTTC
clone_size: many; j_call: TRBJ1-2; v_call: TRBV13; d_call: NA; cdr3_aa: CASSSTGIYGYTF; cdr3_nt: TGTGCCAGCAGTTCAACAGGGATCTATGGCTACACCTTC
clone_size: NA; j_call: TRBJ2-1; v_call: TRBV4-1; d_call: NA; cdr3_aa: CASSQEIQSYNEQFF; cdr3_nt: TGCGCCAGCAGCCAGGAAATACAGTCCTACAATGAGCAGTTCTTC
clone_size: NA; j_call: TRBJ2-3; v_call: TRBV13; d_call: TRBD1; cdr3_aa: CASSPPPGQGIDTQYF; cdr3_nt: TGTGCCAGCAGCCCCCCACCGGGACAGGGGATAGATACGCAGTATTTT
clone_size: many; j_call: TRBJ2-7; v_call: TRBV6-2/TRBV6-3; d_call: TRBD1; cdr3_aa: CASNYDRGRVYEQYF; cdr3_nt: TGTGCCAGCAACTACGACAGGGGAAGGGTCTACGAGCAGTACTTC
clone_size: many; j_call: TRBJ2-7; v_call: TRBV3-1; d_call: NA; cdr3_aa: CASSHSQDYEQYF; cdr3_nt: TGTGCCAGCAGCCATAGTCAGGACTACGAGCAGTACTTC